The sequence of this T cell receptor beta chain was determined in a study of blood T cell repertoires in COVID-19. Study as a whole: Nucleic acid was either cDNA or gDNA, and it came from T cells, B-cell-depleted T cells, or PBMCs.

The CDR3 extends over 14 amino acids. Germline V gene lookup returns CDR1 KGHSH and CDR2 LQKENI. Losses at the gene ends were 3 bases for V and 6 bases for J; bases not matched to a gene: 4. How the authors handled the data: Amplification from reference gene primers served as the basis for estimated nucleated cell counts. Measured with immunoSEQ multiplex PCR; TCRdb has only the in-frame clones, and not every one. V and J calls and clone size follow that table, whereas D and trimming were derived from the DNA. The table lists around 200,000 clones, approximately 85% of them singletons. This clone was found a few times.

The sequence was collected from a man in his 60s with acute or convalescent COVID-19. The V gene is TRBV18, the J gene TRBJ1-2, with 10 bases lining up with TRBD1. The sequencing sample was made of peripheral blood. The CDR3 sequence is CASSPGTGVNGYTF. In DNA, the CDR3 is TGTGCCAGCTCACCTGGGACAGGGGTTAATGGCTACACCTTC. The complete variable domain, with remaining parts taken from reference TRBV18 and TRBJ1-2, reads NAGVMQNPRHLVRRRGQEARLRCSPMKGHSHVYWYRQLPEEGLKFMVYLQKENIIDESGMPKERFSAEFPKEGPSILRIQQVVRGDSAAYFCASSPGTGVNGYTFGSGTRLTVV.